This record concerns one T cell receptor beta chain sequence. Its target is not known. The data originate from a study of T cell repertoires in cytomegalovirus infection. On the study more broadly: Selection of CMV epitopes for the study included recently identified HLA-C-restricted and well-studied HLA-B-restricted ones. It can be stated that public TCR beta signatures indicated CMV infection as well as a matching HLA type.

TCRdb passed the reads through MiXCR, listing each CDR3 protein once. The table has about 830,000 distinct CDR3 sequences, approximately 29% seen once. Study observations and caveats: Carriage of CMV together with the relevant HLA was identifiable through cumulative public TCR beta family frequency. HLA-C-restricted, CMV-specific TCR beta clonotypes were dominant ex vivo.

V trimming: 5 bases; J trimming: 3 bases; junction bases outside the gene matches: 5. In germline, CDR1 is MRHNA, CDR2 SNTAGT. The CDR3 consists of 15 residues. The V and J genes are TRBV6-4 and TRBJ2-3; TRBD2 matches at 10 bases. The receptor comes from a human donor in good health (CMV status not recorded). Some clones in this sample may be carry-over from other donors' samples. The sample here was cultured CD8+ T cells from PBMCs, taken from culture after CMV antigen stimulation. The CDR3 loop reads CASSKKRGGTDTQYF. CDR3 in DNA: TGTGCCAGCAGTAAGAAGCGGGGGGGTACAGATACGCAGTATTTT.